Listed below are T cell receptor beta chains from one sample, sequenced in a study of blood T cells in healthy people across ages. TCRdb reanalysed the 5' RACE reads using MiXCR and keeps one entry per CDR3 protein. This sample has roughly 2 million distinct CDR3 sequences, with 49% found just once. The sample comprised blood. Every receptor here comes from a woman aged 40 to 50 in good health. CDR3s include the opening cysteine and the closing phenylalanine or tryptophan. D genes are given only for firm matches. Rows give clone size only sometimes, using once, few, many, or a class for an expanded clone.

- TRBJ1-2 TRBV11-2 - CASSGYRSADGYGHTF TGTGCCAGCAGCGGATACAGGAGCGCCGATGGCTATGGCCACACCTTC
few TRBJ1-2 TRBV15 - CATSRGMGGYTF TGTGCCACCAGCAGAGGCATGGGGGGCTACACCTTC
- TRBJ2-3 TRBV7-9 TRBD2 CASSLAPGLAASTDTQYF TGTGCCAGCAGCTTAGCTCCCGGACTAGCGGCAAGCACAGATACGCAGTATTTT
- TRBJ2-1 TRBV7-9 TRBD1 CASSPRTGENEQFF TGTGCCAGCAGCCCTCGGACAGGGGAAAATGAGCAGTTCTTC
few TRBJ1-2 TRBV6-5 TRBD1 CATKGLDRGGYTF TGTGCCACCAAAGGGCTGGACAGGGGGGGCTACACCTTC
- TRBJ2-4 TRBV3-1 - CASSQDTQFVALDKNIQYF TGTGCCAGCAGCCAAGATACCCAGTTTGTCGCCCTGGACAAAAACATTCAGTACTTC
few TRBJ2-3 TRBV20-1 TRBD2 CSARSSGGLARTDTQYF TGCAGTGCTAGGTCTAGCGGGGGTCTAGCGCGCACAGATACGCAGTATTTT
- TRBJ2-1 TRBV27 - CASSPHRNNEQFF TGTGCCAGCAGTCCACATCGGAACAATGAGCAGTTCTTC
- TRBJ2-3 TRBV5-1 TRBD2 CASSNQIAAGGYTQYF TGCGCCAGCAGCAACCAGATCGCAGCGGGGGGCTATACGCAGTATTTT
- TRBJ2-3 TRBV2 - CASRKVPDTQYF TGTGCCAGCAGGAAGGTCCCAGATACGCAGTATTTT
- TRBJ1-4 TRBV5-1 - CASSLLANEKLFF TGCGCCAGCAGCTTGCTGGCTAATGAAAAACTGTTTTTT
- TRBJ2-3 TRBV20-1 TRBD2 CSALPQRGWDTDTQYF TGCAGTGCCCTCCCCCAGCGGGGATGGGACACAGATACGCAGTATTTT
- TRBJ1-2 TRBV20-1 - CSALTYTGIRGGYTF TGCAGTGCCCTAACCTACACCGGGATTCGAGGGGGCTACACCTTC
- TRBJ2-7 TRBV29-1 TRBD1 CSARGPRSSYEQYF TGCAGCGCGAGGGGGCCCCGGAGCTCCTACGAGCAGTACTTC
- TRBJ2-5 TRBV20-1 TRBD2 CSARDTSGGTQETQYF TGCAGTGCTAGAGACACTAGCGGGGGGACCCAAGAGACCCAGTACTTC
- TRBJ1-1 TRBV5-1 TRBD1 CASSFGTGSGNTEAFF TGCGCCAGCAGCTTTGGGACAGGGTCAGGGAACACTGAAGCTTTCTTT
few TRBJ2-3 TRBV5-1 - CASSFSPITGTITDTQYF TGCGCCAGCAGCTTTTCCCCTATTACCGGGACGATCACAGATACGCAGTATTTT
few TRBJ2-7 TRBV20-1 - CSARAGTADKQYF TGCAGTGCTAGAGCTGGGACCGCCGATAAGCAGTACTTC
- TRBJ1-2 TRBV25-1 - CAISDGIDYGYTF TGTGCCATCAGTGACGGAATTGACTATGGCTACACCTTC
- TRBJ1-6 TRBV9 - CASSVSDSYNSPLHF TGTGCCAGCAGCGTATCCGACTCCTATAATTCACCCCTCCACTTT
few TRBJ1-2 TRBV6-4 TRBD1 CASSDSGGVHGYTF TGTGCCAGCAGTGACTCAGGGGGCGTACATGGCTACACCTTC
- TRBJ2-7 TRBV28 - CASTPGTHGEQYF TGTGCCAGCACCCCGGGCACCCACGGGGAGCAGTACTTC
many TRBJ2-3 TRBV5-1 - CASSPDPLSDTQYF TGCGCCAGCAGCCCGGACCCTCTTTCAGATACGCAGTATTTT
- TRBJ2-1 TRBV7-2 - CASSTFPGTERFF TGTGCCAGCAGTACCTTCCCCGGGACTGAGCGGTTCTTC
- TRBJ2-1 TRBV7-9 - CASSPLGGLRGNEQFF TGTGCCAGCAGCCCACTGGGGGGGCTAAGGGGGAATGAGCAGTTCTTC
few TRBJ2-5 TRBV11-2 - CASSVARDVQTQYF TGTGCCAGCAGTGTCGCCCGTGATGTGCAGACCCAGTACTTC
few TRBJ2-1 TRBV6-5 - CASSPGFRGSYNEQFF TGTGCCAGCAGTCCTGGCTTCCGGGGCTCCTACAATGAGCAGTTCTTC
- TRBJ2-7 TRBV12-3/TRBV12-4 - CASSSPHWAQYF TGTGCCAGCAGCTCACCTCACTGGGCCCAGTACTTC
- TRBJ2-7 TRBV20-1 TRBD1 CSARKGTGGNYEQYF TGCAGTGCTAGAAAAGGGACAGGGGGGAACTACGAGCAGTACTTC
few TRBJ2-5 TRBV7-9 - CASSEQMYQETQYF TGTGCCAGCAGCGAACAGATGTACCAAGAGACCCAGTACTTC
once TRBJ2-7 TRBV5-1 TRBD2 CASRGTSGGAVSEQYF TGCGCCAGCAGAGGAACTAGCGGGGGGGCAGTCAGCGAGCAGTACTTC
many TRBJ2-1 TRBV9 - CASSVSGNEQFF TGCGCCAGCAGCGTGTCGGGGAATGAGCAGTTCTTC
once TRBJ2-5 TRBV12-3/TRBV12-4 TRBD2 CASSRTGGARENEQYF TGTGCCAGCAGTCGAACAGGAGGGGCGCGGGAGAATGAGCAGTACTTC
- TRBJ2-7 TRBV28 - CASSLYEGDLGSPVYEQYF TGTGCCAGCAGTTTATATGAGGGGGATTTAGGCTCGCCGGTCTACGAGCAGTACTTC
- TRBJ1-5 TRBV6-6 - CASRHRGEVSNQPQHF TGTGCCAGCAGACATCGGGGGGAGGTGAGCAATCAGCCCCAGCATTTT
few TRBJ2-7 TRBV9 - CASSVGRHPSNEQYF TGTGCCAGCAGCGTAGGAAGACACCCATCCAACGAGCAGTACTTC
few TRBJ2-1 TRBV7-2 TRBD2 CASSLPPAGLNEQFF TGTGCCAGCAGCTTACCCCCAGCGGGGCTGAATGAGCAGTTCTTC
few TRBJ2-1 TRBV20-1 TRBD2 CSARWGLAAYNEQFF TGCAGTGCTAGATGGGGACTAGCAGCCTACAATGAGCAGTTCTTC
- TRBJ1-2 TRBV25-1 - CASSKNSETSGYTF TGTGCCAGCAGTAAAAACTCGGAAACGAGTGGCTACACCTTC